The clone carrying this TCR beta chain showed up just once. This CDR3 is built from 15 residues. V was clipped by 0 bases and J by 4 bases; unmatched bases: 4. Germline V gene data show CDR1 as SGHRS and CDR2 as YFSETQ. This specimen belongs to a study of T cell changes during pregnancy in multiple sclerosis. TCRdb keeps only in-frame clones here, not all; method: immunoSEQ multiplex PCR. The table records tens of thousands of clones, 92% of them present only once. The chain links TRBV5-1 to TRBJ2-1, with 7 bases identical to TRBD2. The sequencing here drew on CD8+ T cells from peripheral blood mononuclear cells, taken in the third trimester of pregnancy. The clonotype was recovered from a female donor with multiple sclerosis, enrolled in a pregnancy study. CDR3 bases: TGCGCCAGCAGCTTGGGCGGGAGTGATTACAATGAGCAGTTCTTC. As protein: CASSLGGSDYNEQFF. The entire variable domain, with the rest obtained from reference TRBV5-1 and TRBJ2-1, is as follows: KAGVTQTPRYLIKTRGQQVTLSCSPISGHRSVSWYQQTPGQGLQFLFEYFSETQRNKGNFPGRFSGRQFSNSRSEMNVSTLELGDSALYLCASSLGGSDYNEQFFGPGTRLTVL.